This passage covers 24 T cell receptor beta chains from one sample sequenced in a study of beta chain features in type 1 diabetes. Every bit of the isolated RNA underwent reverse transcription, so sequencing read expressed TCRB transcripts. Profiling relied on immunoSEQ multiplex PCR, and the TCRdb table lists in-frame clones only, not all of them. The sample comprises about 650,000 clones, approximately 13% of which are singletons, and 0.095% to 0.15% rests with the top ten. No antigen has been identified for these receptors. Study outcomes and limitations: Type 1 diabetes patients had TCRB CDR3s that were shorter (moderately but significantly so) in all four CD4+ subsets.

Sequenced input: naive CD4+ T cells from blood. Source of these receptors: a man younger than 40 with type 1 diabetes.

The chain links TRBV5-4 to TRBJ1-2; possibly TRBD1 for D (5 bases). The CDR3 extends over 14 amino acids. Trimming stripped 0 bases from V and 5 bases from J, with 11 bases between. Germline CDR1 SGHNT, CDR2 YYREEE (reference sequence). CDR3 sequence reads: CASSLEGTSYGYTF. Written as DNA, the CDR3 is TGTGCCAGCAGCTTGGAGGGGACGTCGTATGGCTACACCTTC.

This sequence joins TRBV12-5 and TRBJ2-5, with D unresolved. Germline assignment: CDR1 LGHNT and CDR2 FRNRAP. Between the trimmed V and J ends, which lost 3 bases and 5 bases, there was a span of 4 bases. The CDR3 sequence is 11 residues long. CDR3 region: CASGLAETQYF. In DNA, the CDR3 is TGTGCTAGTGGTTTAGCGGAGACCCAGTACTTC.

This clone was found a few times. V gene TRBV18 combines with J gene TRBJ2-1, with D perhaps TRBD2 (5 bases). V was trimmed by 3 bases and J by 8 bases, leaving 8 bases between them. Germline-derived CDR1 and CDR2 are KGHSH and LQKENI. The CDR3 covers 12 residues. CDR3 nucleotide sequence: TGTGCCAGCTCACCCGGGCGGGATGAGCAGTTCTTC. Its translation is CASSPGRDEQFF.

This clone came up a few times. V usage is TRBV9 and J usage is TRBJ2-7; D tentatively fits TRBD1 or TRBD2 (5 bases each). V shed 3 bases and J shed 5 bases, with 27 bases lying between them. Germline-derived CDR1 and CDR2 are SGDLS and YYNGEE. There are 18 residues in the CDR3. The CDR3 DNA sequence: TGTGCCAGCAGCGCCGTGGGGGAGAGGGAACAGGTGAGGAACGAGCAGTACTTC. The encoded protein is CASSAVGEREQVRNEQYF.

The rearrangement joins TRBV6-5 to TRBJ1-2; no firm D call. V lost 0 bases and J lost 2, with 10 bases in between. There are 15 residues in the CDR3. Germline loops: CDR1 MNHEY, CDR2 SVGAGI. The CDR3 here is CASSYSADANYGYTF. As DNA, the CDR3 is TGTGCCAGCAGTTACTCGGCAGATGCCAACTATGGCTACACCTTC.

V usage is TRBV27 and J usage is TRBJ2-7; either TRBD1 or TRBD2 may supply D (5 bases each). The germline CDR1 and CDR2 sequences are MNHEY and SMNVEV (reference sequence). The V and J ends lost 6 bases and 2 bases respectively, with 14 bases between them. The CDR3 extends over 14 amino acids. This CDR3 is CASSRDRPTYEQYF. For the CDR3, the DNA is TGTGCCAGCAGCCGGGACCGACCCACCTACGAGCAGTACTTC.

This clone was counted between two and nine times. The CDR3 DNA is TGTGCCAGCTCACCAGCGGAGGGAACGGGTCAGCCCCAGCATTTT. Protein product: CASSPAEGTGQPQHF. This chain links TRBV18 with TRBJ1-5, with D uncertain. The CDR3 is made up of 15 amino acids. Per the germline V gene, CDR1 is KGHSH and CDR2 is LQKENI. V lost 2 bases to trimming and J lost 6 bases, with 14 bases between them.

This clone was seen only a few times. This chain joins TRBV30 and TRBJ2-5; 8 bases line up with TRBD1. Germline loops: CDR1 GTSNPN, CDR2 SVGIG (reference sequence). The CDR3 runs 14 residues. The V and J ends lost 3 bases and 5 bases, in that order; junction bases with no gene match: 8. CDR3 protein: CAWRQGGSRETQYF. Here the CDR3 DNA reads TGTGCCTGGAGACAGGGGGGATCGAGGGAGACCCAGTACTTC.

This clone was detected only a few times. Sequence at one end of the junction differs from germline and may be a read error. This chain connects TRBV11-2 to TRBJ2-5; 9 nucleotides line up with TRBD2. The CDR3 spans 13 residues. Germline-derived CDR1 and CDR2 are SGHAT and FQNNGV. The CDR3 DNA reads TGTGCCAGCAGCCTGTCCCTTAGCGGGGGAACCGACTTC. Protein product: CASSLSLSGGTDF.

This clone was detected a few times. At the DNA level, this CDR3 is encoded by other sequences in the same sample as well. The chain uses TRBV7-2 and TRBJ2-3, with TRBD2 matching 8 bases. V lost 3 bases and J lost 4; bases outside the gene matches: 3. The CDR3 runs to 14 residues. Germline loops: CDR1 SGHTA, CDR2 FQGNSA. CDR3 protein: CASSLTGGADTQYF. CDR3 coding DNA: TGTGCCAGCAGCTTGACCGGGGGGGCAGATACGCAGTATTTT.

The chain couples TRBV25-1 to TRBJ2-1; unclear D gene. V was cut by 5 bases and J by 15 bases, with 23 bases left in between. CDR3 size: 14 residues. The germline V gene has CDR1 MGHDK and CDR2 SYGVNS. The CDR3 DNA follows: TGTGCCAGCAGTCATGGGTCCAGCCTTACACGTGTGTTCTTC. It yields the protein CASSHGSSLTRVFF. Looking up the rest from reference TRBV25-1 and TRBJ2-1 gives the full variable domain: EADIYQTPRYLVIGTGKKITLECSQTMGHDKMYWYQQDPGMELHLIHYSYGVNSTEKGDLSSESTVSRIRTEHFPLTLESARPSHTSQYLCASSHGSSLTRVFFGPGTRLTVL.

The chain carries TRBV11-2 and TRBJ2-2; the D is unclear. The length of the CDR3 is 10 residues. Between the trimmed V and J ends, which lost 5 bases and 13 bases, there was a span of 8 bases. CDR1 is SGHAT and CDR2 is FQNNGV in the germline V gene. The CDR3 spells CASSRAPLFF. The CDR3 DNA reads TGTGCCAGCAGCCGTGCGCCGCTGTTTTTT. Full variable domain (remainder filled in from reference TRBV11-2 and TRBJ2-2): EAGVAQSPRYKIIEKRQSVAFWCNPISGHATLYWYQQILGQGPKLLIQFQNNGVVDDSQLPKDRFSAERLKGVDSTLKIQPAKLEDSAVYLCASSRAPLFFGEGSRLTVL.

This rearrangement joins TRBV5-1 to TRBJ2-7; a weak D match, TRBD2 (6 bases). The CDR3 has 15 amino acids. From germline, CDR1 is SGHRS and CDR2 YFSETQ. V lost 0 bases and J lost 6, with 16 bases in between. Here the CDR3 reads CASSLVGGTYGEQYF. In DNA, the CDR3 is TGCGCCAGCAGCTTGGTCGGGGGAACCTACGGCGAGCAGTACTTC.

V usage is TRBV5-4 and J usage is TRBJ1-1; D is perhaps TRBD1 (6 bases). Germline V gene data show CDR1 as SGHNT and CDR2 as YYREEE (reference sequence). This CDR3 region has 16 residues. V shed 7 bases and J shed 0 bases, with 19 bases lying between them. In DNA, the CDR3 is TGTGCCAGCCAGAGTGGGGGGGCTGGGATGAACACTGAAGCTTTCTTT. Encoded protein: CASQSGGAGMNTEAFF.

This chain connects TRBV10-3 to TRBJ2-1; 10 bases align to TRBD2. CDR3 length: 16 amino acids. The V gene end was trimmed by 4 bases and the J gene end by 1 base; junction bases not matched to a gene: 4. Germline lookup yields CDR1 ENHRY and CDR2 SYGVKD. CDR3 in amino acids: CAISGTSGVSYNEQFF. CDR3 nucleotide sequence: TGTGCCATCAGTGGGACTAGCGGCGTATCCTACAATGAGCAGTTCTTC.

The J gene is TRBJ1-4, the V gene TRBV7-6; D is possibly TRBD1 (5 bases). The CDR3 covers 14 residues. V shed 8 bases and J shed 11 bases, with 21 bases lying between them. The germline V gene encodes CDR1 SGHVS and CDR2 FNYEAQ. As DNA, the CDR3 is TGTGCCAGCCGTAGGGCTGACGGGGCGTCCAAACTGTTTTTT. This translates into CASRRADGASKLFF.

This clone appeared a few times. This sequence joins TRBV18 and TRBJ1-2; D remains unclear. The length of the CDR3 is 14 residues. Per germline, CDR1 KGHSH and CDR2 LQKENI. The V and J ends lost 0 bases and 2 bases respectively, with 7 bases between them. DNA of the CDR3: TGTGCCAGCTCACCACCGGGGTCAAACTATGGCTACACCTTC. Amino acids: CASSPPGSNYGYTF.

The V and J genes are TRBV10-3 and TRBJ2-1; either TRBD1 or TRBD2 may fit D (5 bases each). The CDR3 runs 11 residues. V gave up 6 bases and J gave up 7 bases, with 7 bases separating them. Germline V lookup: CDR1 ENHRY, CDR2 SYGVKD. In DNA form, the CDR3 reads TGTGCCATCAGGGGGGTGAATGAGCAGTTCTTC. Translating it yields CAIRGVNEQFF.

V usage is TRBV11-2 and J usage is TRBJ1-5, with TRBD1 as a possible D gene (5 bases). The germline V gene encodes CDR1 SGHAT and CDR2 FQNNGV. V was shortened by 5 bases and J by 3 bases, with 8 bases between the two germline ends. The CDR3 loop spans 13 amino acids. The CDR3 bases are TGTGCCAGCAGCCCGACAGTCAATCAGCCCCAGCATTTT. As protein: CASSPTVNQPQHF. The variable domain in full, with the rest retrieved from reference TRBV11-2 and TRBJ1-5, is EAGVAQSPRYKIIEKRQSVAFWCNPISGHATLYWYQQILGQGPKLLIQFQNNGVVDDSQLPKDRFSAERLKGVDSTLKIQPAKLEDSAVYLCASSPTVNQPQHFGDGTRLSIL.

The V call is TRBV6-1, the J call TRBJ2-2; D not certain. CDR3 length equals 14 residues. The V end lost 5 bases, the J end lost 1 base, and 8 bases lay between the germline ends. Germline-derived CDR1 and CDR2 are MNHNS and SASEGT. The CDR3 region is CASSTLGNTGELFF. The CDR3 DNA sequence: TGTGCCAGCAGTACCCTAGGGAACACCGGGGAGCTGTTTTTT.

In this sample, this clone turned up a few times. CDR3: CASSERTSGVSSYEQYF. The CDR3, as DNA: TGTGCCAGCAGTGAAAGAACTAGCGGGGTTAGCTCCTACGAGCAGTACTTC. The rearrangement uses TRBV2 and TRBJ2-7; 10 nucleotides agree with TRBD2. With V trimmed by 2 bases and J by 0 bases, 7 bases remained unmatched. In germline, CDR1 is SNHLY, CDR2 FYNNEI. The CDR3 length is 17 residues.

This clone was observed a few times. This rearrangement joins TRBV4-3 to TRBJ2-1, with 7 positions matching TRBD1. V was pared by 0 bases and J by 6 bases, with 5 bases of the junction left unmatched. This CDR3 is 15 amino acids long. Germline V gene sequence: CDR1 LGHNA, CDR2 YSLEER. The CDR3 nucleotides are TGCGCCAGCAGCCAAGATTCCCACAGGGGCAATGAGCAGTTCTTC. Protein product: CASSQDSHRGNEQFF.

Only a few counts were recorded for this clone. The rearrangement uses TRBV30 and TRBJ2-3; D may match TRBD1 or TRBD2 (6 bases each). V was shortened by 0 bases and J by 6 bases, with 10 bases between the two germline ends. Per the germline V gene, CDR1 is GTSNPN and CDR2 is SVGIG (reference sequence). The CDR3 runs to 13 residues. CDR3 protein: CAWSVRGGDTQYF. CDR3 DNA sequence: TGTGCCTGGAGTGTGAGAGGGGGGGATACGCAGTATTTT.

This clone was detected only a few times. The chain uses TRBV6-5 and TRBJ2-7; 7 positions match TRBD1. The germline V gene encodes CDR1 MNHEY and CDR2 SVGAGI. The junction had 7 bases not matched to a gene; V was cut back by 5 bases and J by 0 bases. There are 15 residues in the CDR3. This chain's CDR3 is CASSGAAGGSYEQYF. In DNA, the CDR3 is TGTGCCAGCAGTGGTGCGGCAGGGGGCTCCTACGAGCAGTACTTC.